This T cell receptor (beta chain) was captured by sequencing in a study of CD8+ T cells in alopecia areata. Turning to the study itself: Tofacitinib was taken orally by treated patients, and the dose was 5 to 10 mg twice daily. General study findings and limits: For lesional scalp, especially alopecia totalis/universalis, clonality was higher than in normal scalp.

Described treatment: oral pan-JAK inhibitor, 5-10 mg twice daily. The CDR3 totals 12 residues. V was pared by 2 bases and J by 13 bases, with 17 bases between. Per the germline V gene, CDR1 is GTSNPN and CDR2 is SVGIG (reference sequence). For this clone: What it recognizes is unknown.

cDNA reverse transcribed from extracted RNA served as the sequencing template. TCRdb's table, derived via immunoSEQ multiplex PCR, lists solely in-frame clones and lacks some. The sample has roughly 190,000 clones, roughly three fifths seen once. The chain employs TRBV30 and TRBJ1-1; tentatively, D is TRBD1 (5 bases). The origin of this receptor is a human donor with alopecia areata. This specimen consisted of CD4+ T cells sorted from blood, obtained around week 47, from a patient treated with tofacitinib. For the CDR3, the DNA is TGTGCCTGGAGTCCAGGGTCGCCCTTGGGTTTCTTT. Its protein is CAWSPGSPLGFF.